This TCR beta chain was recorded in a study of T cell responses to AZD1222 COVID-19 vaccine. Clones were read by immunoSEQ multiplex PCR, and TCRdb kept only the in-frame ones, dropping some. The sample shows 95,000 to 150,000 clones, about 85% of them seen only once. The germline CDR1 and CDR2 sequences are KGHSH and LQKENI. The CDR3 has 13 amino acids. V shed 3 bases and J 5 bases; nucleotides not matched to a gene: 3. Study-level points and caveats: Spike-specific TCR breadth and depth grew following two AZD1222 doses. The reported proportion of spike-specific TCRs targeting unmutated variant regions was nearly half.

Regarding this clone: Its specificity is unknown.

The sample here was peripheral blood, taken on day 0 of AZD1222 vaccination. This TCR derives from an adult in good health. The rearrangement joins TRBV18 to TRBJ2-5; 7 bases map to TRBD2. The CDR3 loop is CASSPKGGETQYF. As DNA, the CDR3 is TGTGCCAGCTCACCGAAGGGAGGGGAGACCCAGTACTTC.